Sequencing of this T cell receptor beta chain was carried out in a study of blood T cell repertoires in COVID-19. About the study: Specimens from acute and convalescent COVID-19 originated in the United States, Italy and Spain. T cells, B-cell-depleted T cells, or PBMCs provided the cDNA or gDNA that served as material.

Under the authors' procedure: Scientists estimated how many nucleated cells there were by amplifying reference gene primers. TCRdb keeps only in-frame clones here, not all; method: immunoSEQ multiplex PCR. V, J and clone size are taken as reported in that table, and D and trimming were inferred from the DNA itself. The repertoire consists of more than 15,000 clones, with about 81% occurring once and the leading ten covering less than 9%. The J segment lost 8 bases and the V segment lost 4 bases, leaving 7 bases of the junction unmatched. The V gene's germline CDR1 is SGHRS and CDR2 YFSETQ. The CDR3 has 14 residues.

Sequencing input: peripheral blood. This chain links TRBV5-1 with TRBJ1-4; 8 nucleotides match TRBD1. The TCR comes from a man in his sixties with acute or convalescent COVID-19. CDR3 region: CASSAGQGGEKLFF. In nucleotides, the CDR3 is TGCGCCAGCAGCGCTGGACAGGGTGGAGAAAAACTGTTTTTT.